A single T cell receptor beta chain is shown here with its context. Its target is unknown. This sample was included in a study of human T cells and chemical hapten exposure. As for the study in general: Across samples, TCR yields varied, mostly owing to small differences in pooled library volumes. Findings and limits, study-wide: Because all patients had alopecia, their immune responses might differ from healthy ones.

Sample time point: pre-sensitization, week 0. The sample's treatment: therapeutic diphenylcyclopropenone sensitization with weekly scalp DPC. Each patch test followed a blood draw. CDR1 and CDR2 (germline): SGHRS, YFSETQ. The CDR3 has 14 amino acids. Trimming shortened V by 4 bases and J by 2 bases, and 12 bases separated the two germline ends. TCRdb reprocessed the RACE reads with MiXCR, giving one entry per CDR3 protein. The data hold under 200,000 distinct CDR3 sequences, with more than 25% observed a single time. This clonotype originated in a woman aged 30 to 39 with alopecia areata. Some clones in this sample may be carry-over from other donors' samples. The chain uses TRBV5-1 and TRBJ1-2, with D hard to call. Here the sequenced sample was whole blood, taken in connection with sensitization to the hapten diphenylcyclopropenone (DPC). CDR3 bases: TGCGCCAGCAGCCCTCAGGCGGGCAACTATGGCTACACCTTC. Translating gives CASSPQAGNYGYTF.